The sequence of this T cell receptor (beta chain) was determined in a study of blood T cell repertoires in COVID-19 (dated by TCRdb to the early 2020s). A note on the overall study: Samples covering the acute and convalescent phases of COVID-19 were provided by collaborators in the United States, Italy and Spain. The material from the prospective study consisted of cDNA or gDNA derived from T cells, B-cell-depleted T cells, or PBMCs. Subjects who had been exposed to COVID-19, were actively infected with it, or had recovered from it provided the deeply sampled blood TCRbeta repertoires that made up the dataset. The repertoires were made available in a free public database intended to serve as a resource for research on the immune response to SARS-CoV-2. The samples were drawn from two sources: the first 160 participants of the ongoing ImmuneRACE study, and some 1,300 subjects contributed by 6 global collaborators. Sample metadata almost always included a de-identified subject ID, COVID-19 status, age in years and sex. HLA class I and class II types, where available, came from metadata supplied by the sample provider rather than from assay-based typing. Findings and caveats that apply to the study as a whole: The amount of clinical and demographic metadata varied by source and participant and was provided uncurated.

For CDR1 and CDR2, the germline V gene (reference sequence) lists MNHEY and SMNVEV. The CDR3 measures 15 amino acids from cysteine to phenylalanine. This entry keeps only the CDR3 DNA: 45 bases, framed from base 1. The junction shows trimming of 5 bases on V and 5 bases on J, and the gene matches do not reach 8 bases of it. Comment on this clone: This clone's antigen is unknown. Base qualities are not at hand, and no much larger clone is one base apart.

TCRbeta CDR3 regions were amplified from genomic DNA using the immunoSEQ Assay, a bias-controlled multiplex PCR. In the source study's methods: The number of nucleated cells in each sample was estimated from the amplification of reference gene primers within the assay. To quantify the absolute abundance of each unique TCRbeta CDR3 rearrangement, sequence reads were collapsed and filtered. For each sample, productive Simpson clonality was calculated as the square root of Simpson's diversity index over productive rearrangements. The table was pulled from immuneACCESS by TCRdb, which kept in-frame rearrangements only. Such tables lose some clones; where checked, under half of the loss comes from unresolved V genes, and the rest has no known cause. V, J and clone size were drawn from that table, and D and trimming were deduced from the DNA. Across this sample there are tens of thousands of clones, with roughly 86% seen only once. The top ten clones comprise about 27% of the sample.

Collaborating institutions collected whole blood in K2EDTA tubes following their own protocols. For TCRbeta analysis, collaborators shipped samples as frozen whole blood, isolated PBMCs, or DNA extracted from either of those sample types. The sequenced sample was peripheral blood. The TCR comes from a man in his fifties or sixties with acute or convalescent COVID-19. The chain was built from TRBV27 and TRBJ2-1, and 8 junction bases match TRBD1. The CDR3 amino acid sequence is: CASSLGTGLNNEQFF. The sequenced DNA: TGTGCCAGCAGTCTCGGGACAGGCCTCAACAATGAGCAGTTCTTC.